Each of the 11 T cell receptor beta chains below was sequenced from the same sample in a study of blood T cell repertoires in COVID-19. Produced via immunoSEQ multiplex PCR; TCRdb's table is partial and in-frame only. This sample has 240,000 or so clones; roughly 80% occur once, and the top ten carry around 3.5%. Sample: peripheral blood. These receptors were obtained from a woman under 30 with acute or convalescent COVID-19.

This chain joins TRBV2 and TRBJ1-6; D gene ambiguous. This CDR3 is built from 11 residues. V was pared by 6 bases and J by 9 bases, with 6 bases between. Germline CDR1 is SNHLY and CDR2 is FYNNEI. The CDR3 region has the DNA TGTGCCAGCAGCTCGGGTTCACCCCTCCACTTT. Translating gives CASSSGSPLHF.

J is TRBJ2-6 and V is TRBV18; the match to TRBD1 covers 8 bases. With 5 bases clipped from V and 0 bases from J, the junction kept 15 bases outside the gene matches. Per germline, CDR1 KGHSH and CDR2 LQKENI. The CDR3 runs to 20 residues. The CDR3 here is CASSLVTGDLSSSGANVLTF. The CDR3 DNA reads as TGTGCCAGCTCATTGGTGACAGGGGATTTATCTTCCTCTGGGGCCAACGTCCTGACTTTC.

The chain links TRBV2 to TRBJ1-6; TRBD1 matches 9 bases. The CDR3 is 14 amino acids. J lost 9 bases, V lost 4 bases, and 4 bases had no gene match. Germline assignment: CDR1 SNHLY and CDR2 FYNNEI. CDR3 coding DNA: TGTGCCAGCAGTGGACAGGGGGGGATTTCACCCCTCCACTTT. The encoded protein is CASSGQGGISPLHF. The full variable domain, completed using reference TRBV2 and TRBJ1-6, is EPEVTQTPSHQVTQMGQEVILRCVPISNHLYFYWYRQILGQKVEFLVSFYNNEISEKSEIFDDQFSVERPDGSNFTLKIRSTKLEDSAMYFCASSGQGGISPLHFGNGTRLTVT.

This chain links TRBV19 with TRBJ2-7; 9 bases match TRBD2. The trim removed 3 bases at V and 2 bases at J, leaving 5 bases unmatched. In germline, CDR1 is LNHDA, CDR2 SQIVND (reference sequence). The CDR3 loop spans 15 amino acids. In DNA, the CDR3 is TGTGCCAGTAGTATTGGCGGGAGGGCCGCCTACGAGCAGTACTTC. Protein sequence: CASSIGGRAAYEQYF.

The CDR3 nucleotides read TGTGCCAGTAGTATAGACAGGGGGACAGATACGCAGTATTTT. Its protein is CASSIDRGTDTQYF. The genes are TRBV19 and TRBJ2-3, with 7 nucleotides matching TRBD1. Germline V CDR1 and CDR2: LNHDA, SQIVND (reference sequence). The junction had 0 bases not matched to a gene; V was cut back by 0 bases and J by 3 bases. The CDR3 has 14 residues.

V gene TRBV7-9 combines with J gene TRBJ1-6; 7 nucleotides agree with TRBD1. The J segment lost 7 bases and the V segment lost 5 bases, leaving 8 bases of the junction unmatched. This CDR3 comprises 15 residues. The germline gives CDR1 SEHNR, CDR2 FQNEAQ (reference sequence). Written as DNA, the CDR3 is TGTGCCAGCAGCCCCATGACAGGGACGAATTCACCCCTCCACTTT. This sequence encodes CASSPMTGTNSPLHF.

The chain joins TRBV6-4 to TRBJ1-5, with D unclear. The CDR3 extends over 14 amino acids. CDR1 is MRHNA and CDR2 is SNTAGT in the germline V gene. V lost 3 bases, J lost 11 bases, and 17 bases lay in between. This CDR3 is CASSESAEGSTQHF. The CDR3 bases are TGTGCCAGCAGTGAGTCGGCAGAGGGTAGTACCCAGCATTTT.

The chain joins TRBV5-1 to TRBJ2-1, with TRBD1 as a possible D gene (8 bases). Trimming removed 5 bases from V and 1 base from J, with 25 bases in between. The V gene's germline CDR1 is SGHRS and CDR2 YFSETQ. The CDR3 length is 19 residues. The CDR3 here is CASRGGSGQGKGSYNEQFF. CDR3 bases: TGCGCCAGCAGGGGAGGGTCCGGACAGGGAAAGGGATCCTACAATGAGCAGTTCTTC.

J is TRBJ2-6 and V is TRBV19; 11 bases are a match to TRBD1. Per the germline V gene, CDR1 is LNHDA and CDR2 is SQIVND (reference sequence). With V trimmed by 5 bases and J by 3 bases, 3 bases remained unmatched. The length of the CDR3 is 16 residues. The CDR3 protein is CASSEDRGLGANVLTF. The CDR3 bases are TGTGCCAGTAGTGAGGACAGGGGGCTTGGGGCCAACGTCCTGACTTTC.

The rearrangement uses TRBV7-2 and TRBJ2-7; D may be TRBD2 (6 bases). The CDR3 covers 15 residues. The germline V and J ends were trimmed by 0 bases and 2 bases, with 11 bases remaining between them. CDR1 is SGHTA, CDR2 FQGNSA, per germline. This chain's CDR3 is CASSLAGLAPYEQYF. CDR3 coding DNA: TGTGCCAGCAGCTTAGCGGGCCTAGCGCCCTACGAGCAGTACTTC.

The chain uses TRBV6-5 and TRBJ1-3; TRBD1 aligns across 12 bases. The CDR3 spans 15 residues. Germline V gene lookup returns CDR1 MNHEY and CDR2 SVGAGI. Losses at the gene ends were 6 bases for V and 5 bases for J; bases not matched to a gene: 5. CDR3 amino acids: CASSQGQGARNTIYF. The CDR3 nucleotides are TGTGCCAGCAGCCAGGGACAGGGGGCAAGAAACACCATATATTTT.